This TCR beta chain was recorded in a study of shared clonotypes between healthy human individuals. The CDR3 has 15 amino acids. V gave up 2 bases and J gave up 6 bases; unmatched junction bases: 8. Germline loops: CDR1 MNHNS, CDR2 SASEGT. Sequencing was performed with immunoSEQ multiplex PCR; in TCRdb, only in-frame clones are kept and a portion is missing. The sample carries 550,000 to 800,000 clones, around two thirds recorded once. The material sequenced was memory CD4+ T cells sorted from blood. Subset of the sample: CD45RA-negative fraction. The rearrangement links TRBV6-1 to TRBJ2-7, with 9 bases matching TRBD1. The TCR sequence derives from a woman younger than 45 in good health. The CDR3 protein is CASSEIPGQGFEQYF. The CDR3 coding sequence is TGTGCCAGCAGTGAAATTCCGGGACAGGGATTCGAGCAGTACTTC.